Below, 21 T cell receptor beta chains from the same sample are listed, as sequenced in a study of shared clonotypes between healthy human individuals. Sequenced by immunoSEQ multiplex PCR; TCRdb stores in-frame clones only, minus some. There are about 980,000 clones in the sample; approximately 80% occur only once, and roughly 1.5% lies in the top ten. Sequencing was performed on memory CD4+ T cells sorted from blood. Documented subset: CD45RA-negative fraction. All receptors derive from a man between 18 and 35 years old in good health.

This chain joins TRBV19 and TRBJ2-7, with TRBD1 matching 8 bases. The CDR3 spans 15 residues. The V gene end was trimmed by 3 bases and the J gene end by 2 bases; junction bases not matched to a gene: 6. CDR1 and CDR2 from the germline V gene are LNHDA and SQIVND (reference sequence). CDR3 sequence reads: CASSMGQVGAYEQYF. CDR3 sequence (DNA): TGTGCCAGTAGTATGGGACAGGTTGGAGCCTACGAGCAGTACTTC.

CDR3 residues: CASSLRWAGESYEQYF. DNA of the CDR3: TGTGCCAGCAGTTTGCGATGGGCAGGGGAGTCCTACGAGCAGTACTTC. The V and J genes are TRBV27 and TRBJ2-7; TRBD1 is a possible D gene (6 bases). The germline CDR1 and CDR2 sequences are MNHEY and SMNVEV (reference sequence). Deletions cut 3 bases from V and 1 base from J, with 16 bases between. There are 16 residues in the CDR3.

The CDR3 DNA reads TGTGCCAGCAGCCGGTCCGGAAACACCATATATTTT. This gives the protein CASSRSGNTIYF. J is TRBJ1-3 and V is TRBV2; D gene ambiguous. V lost 6 bases to trimming and J lost 4 bases, with 7 bases between them. The germline CDR1 and CDR2 sequences are SNHLY and FYNNEI. CDR3 length: 12 amino acids.

This clone was picked up a small number of times. The CDR3 region is CAISEGRGTFEAFF. The DNA for the CDR3 is TGTGCCATCAGTGAGGGCAGGGGCACATTTGAAGCTTTCTTT. The chain couples TRBV10-3 to TRBJ1-1; D might be TRBD1 (6 bases). The germline CDR1 and CDR2 sequences are ENHRY and SYGVKD. The CDR3 consists of 14 residues. V lost 2 bases and J lost 7, with 14 bases in between.

The chain combines TRBV6-5 with TRBJ1-6; tentative D call: TRBD1 (5 bases). This CDR3 contains 14 residues. In germline, CDR1 is MNHEY, CDR2 SVGAGI. V shed 2 bases and J shed 14 bases, with 16 bases lying between them. The CDR3 region is CASSYRQGVFTLHF. In DNA form, the CDR3 reads TGTGCCAGCAGTTACAGGCAGGGTGTTTTCACCCTCCACTTT.

This clone was found once. The chain joins TRBV27 to TRBJ1-2; D ambiguous. CDR1 is MNHEY and CDR2 is SMNVEV in the germline V gene (reference sequence). The V and J ends lost 11 bases and 5 bases respectively, with 12 bases between them. This CDR3 has 11 amino acids. The CDR3 DNA follows: TGTGCCGCCGTTAGCCGGTATGGCTACACCTTC. Protein product: CAAVSRYGYTF.

The gene calls are TRBV7-9 and TRBJ1-1, with 7 bases identical to TRBD1. V lost 5 bases and J lost 10; bases outside the gene matches: 13. This CDR3 is 14 amino acids long. Germline V gene lookup returns CDR1 SEHNR and CDR2 FQNEAQ (reference sequence). The CDR3, as DNA: TGTGCCAGCAGCATGGACAGTCAGGGGGTAAGAGCTTTCTTT. This gives the protein CASSMDSQGVRAFF.

J is TRBJ2-5 and V is TRBV7-2, with D perhaps TRBD2 (5 bases). CDR3 length: 14 amino acids. Per the germline V gene, CDR1 is SGHTA and CDR2 is FQGNSA. Trimming took 5 bases from V and 4 from J, leaving 14 bases between them. This CDR3 reads CASSPLRAGETQYF. The CDR3 coding sequence is TGTGCCAGCAGCCCTCTGAGGGCCGGAGAGACCCAGTACTTC.

The chain uses TRBV18 and TRBJ1-1; 8 bases fit TRBD1. The V gene end was trimmed by 3 bases and the J gene end by 5 bases; junction bases not matched to a gene: 5. CDR3 length equals 14 residues. Per the germline V gene, CDR1 is KGHSH and CDR2 is LQKENI. The CDR3 loop reads CASSPQQGVTEAFF. CDR3 nucleotides: TGTGCCAGCTCACCCCAACAGGGGGTTACTGAAGCTTTCTTT.

The V and J genes are TRBV6-5 and TRBJ2-7; 10 bases agree with TRBD1. CDR1 and CDR2 (germline): MNHEY, SVGAGI. This CDR3 region has 12 residues. V lost 11 bases and J lost 3; bases outside the gene matches: 4. In DNA form, the CDR3 reads TGTGCCGTCCGGGACAGGGGCTACGAGCAGTACTTC. Translating gives CAVRDRGYEQYF.

The chain combines TRBV5-8 with TRBJ1-6; a weak D match, TRBD1 (5 bases). The ends were cut back, 4 bases at V and 9 bases at J, with 20 bases in the middle. The CDR3 covers 16 residues. Germline V lookup: CDR1 SGHTS, CDR2 YDEGEE. The chain's CDR3 is CASSLPRGVWGSPLHF. In DNA form, the CDR3 reads TGTGCCAGCAGCCTGCCACGAGGGGTTTGGGGTTCACCCCTCCACTTT. Filled out from reference TRBV5-8 and TRBJ1-6, the complete variable domain reads EAGVTQSPTHLIKTRGQQATLRCSPISGHTSVYWYQQALGLGLQFLLWYDEGEERNRGNFPPRFSGRQFPNYSSELNVNALELEDSALYLCASSLPRGVWGSPLHFGNGTRLTVT.

V is TRBV4-2 and J is TRBJ1-6; tentative D call: TRBD1 (5 bases). The V gene lost 4 bases and the J gene lost 7 bases, with 14 bases spanning the gap. Germline-derived CDR1 and CDR2 are LGHNA and YNFKEQ. CDR3 length equals 15 residues. The CDR3: CASSRIQGENSPLHF. CDR3 DNA sequence: TGTGCCAGCAGCCGAATTCAGGGTGAGAATTCACCCCTCCACTTT.

This chain connects TRBV28 to TRBJ2-3; maybe TRBD2 (6 bases). Trimming removed 4 bases at V and 1 base at J, with 12 bases between. The CDR3 contains 15 residues. From germline, CDR1 is MDHEN and CDR2 SYDVKM. CDR3 protein: CASSSHGGGTDTQYF. Written as DNA, the CDR3 is TGTGCCAGCAGTTCCCACGGAGGGGGCACAGATACGCAGTATTTT.

CDR3 sequence reads: CASRWTVNTEAFF. The CDR3 DNA reads as TGTGCCAGCAGGTGGACTGTGAACACTGAAGCTTTCTTT. The rearrangement uses TRBV2 and TRBJ1-1, with D unclear. With 6 bases removed from V and 0 bases from J, the gap between germline ends came to 8 bases. Germline CDR1 is SNHLY and CDR2 is FYNNEI. The CDR3 sequence is 13 residues long.

The sample holds a few counts of this clone. V usage is TRBV30 and J usage is TRBJ1-6; the D is unclear. This CDR3 has 14 amino acids. Germline CDR1 is GTSNPN and CDR2 is SVGIG (reference sequence). The V gene lost 4 bases and the J gene lost 1 base, with 8 bases spanning the gap. This chain's CDR3 is CAWMDASYNSPLHF. CDR3 coding DNA: TGTGCCTGGATGGACGCGTCCTATAATTCACCCCTCCACTTT.

The chain couples TRBV19 to TRBJ2-1; 9 bases line up with TRBD2. This CDR3 has 15 residues. J lost 7 bases, V lost 5 bases, and 9 bases had no gene match. CDR1 is LNHDA, CDR2 SQIVND, per germline (reference sequence). The CDR3: CASSPAGGPHNEQFF. The CDR3 DNA sequence: TGTGCCAGTAGTCCGGCGGGAGGGCCTCATAATGAGCAGTTCTTC.

The V gene is TRBV2, the J gene TRBJ2-7; tentatively, D is TRBD1 (6 bases). Per the germline V gene, CDR1 is SNHLY and CDR2 is FYNNEI. Trimming took 4 bases from V and 0 from J, leaving 16 bases between them. This CDR3 is built from 16 residues. CDR3 region: CASSVQGIGFSYEQYF. In nucleotides, the CDR3 is TGTGCCAGCAGTGTACAGGGAATAGGCTTCTCCTACGAGCAGTACTTC.

The gene calls are TRBV7-2 and TRBJ2-7; the D gene is possibly TRBD2 (6 bases). This CDR3 is 15 amino acids long. CDR1 is SGHTA and CDR2 is FQGNSA in the germline V gene. The V and J ends lost 5 bases and 2 bases respectively, with 16 bases between them. CDR3: CASSRLGGGTYEQYF. Here the CDR3 DNA reads TGTGCCAGCAGCCGCCTGGGAGGAGGGACCTACGAGCAGTACTTC.

The V gene is TRBV2, the J gene TRBJ1-5; D is unclear. Trimming pared 1 base from V and 9 bases from J, leaving 13 bases between. Germline V gene data show CDR1 as SNHLY and CDR2 as FYNNEI. There are 14 residues in the CDR3. The CDR3 loop is CASSEGEGRRPQHF. The DNA of the CDR3 is TGTGCCAGCAGTGAAGGGGAAGGGCGGCGGCCCCAGCATTTT.

The rearrangement joins TRBV10-3 to TRBJ1-2; D might be TRBD1 (5 bases). CDR3 length equals 14 residues. Trimming pared 4 bases from V and 3 bases from J, leaving 12 bases between. From germline, CDR1 is ENHRY and CDR2 SYGVKD. The CDR3 loop reads CAISAGPGDYGYTF. CDR3 coding DNA: TGTGCCATCAGTGCGGGGCCCGGGGACTATGGCTACACCTTC.

The CDR3 sequence: CASGPSEGETQYF. CDR3 sequence (DNA): TGTGCCAGCGGTCCTAGCGAGGGGGAGACCCAGTACTTC. This chain uses TRBV2 with TRBJ2-5, with D possibly being TRBD2 (6 bases). The CDR3 loop spans 13 amino acids. V lost 8 bases and J lost 5, with 15 bases in between. The V gene's germline CDR1 is SNHLY and CDR2 FYNNEI.